One and the same sample provided the 17 T cell receptor beta chains below, sequenced in a study of T cell responses to AZD1222 COVID-19 vaccine. Generated by immunoSEQ multiplex PCR, the TCRdb table keeps only in-frame clones and is missing some. The sample lists about 150,000 clones; 80% to 95% were seen once. Source: peripheral blood, taken 28 days after the second AZD1222 dose. Source of these receptors: an adult who received the AZD1222 COVID-19 vaccine.

The chain combines TRBV27 with TRBJ2-3, with D possibly TRBD2 on 5 matching bases. Deletions cut 3 bases from V and 4 bases from J, with 11 bases between. The germline gives CDR1 MNHEY, CDR2 SMNVEV (reference sequence). The CDR3 loop spans 14 amino acids. CDR3 loop: CASSFSGWADTQYF. The DNA for the CDR3 is TGTGCCAGCAGTTTTTCGGGGTGGGCAGATACGCAGTATTTT.

The rearrangement uses TRBV6-5 and TRBJ1-4, with TRBD1 matching over 7 bases. The V and J ends lost 5 bases and 6 bases, in that order; junction bases with no gene match: 6. CDR1 is MNHEY, CDR2 SVGAGI, per germline. The CDR3 loop spans 14 amino acids. The CDR3 bases are TGTGCCAGCAGTCACAGGGGAAATTATGAAAAACTGTTTTTT. Its protein is CASSHRGNYEKLFF.

The chain couples TRBV12-3 or TRBV12-4 to TRBJ1-3; no reliable D call. Deletions cut 6 bases from V and 6 bases from J, with 9 bases between. The CDR3 totals 12 residues. The CDR3 is CASRTGENTIYF. In nucleotides, the CDR3 is TGTGCCAGCAGGACCGGGGAAAACACCATATATTTT.

The chain carries TRBV9 and TRBJ1-2; no firm D call. CDR3 size: 15 residues. The germline V and J ends were trimmed by 3 bases and 4 bases, with 16 bases remaining between them. Germline values: CDR1 SGDLS, CDR2 YYNGEE. The CDR3 reads CASSARTSQGYGYTF. CDR3 bases: TGTGCCAGCAGCGCCCGAACCTCCCAAGGCTATGGCTACACCTTC.

The chain links TRBV18 to TRBJ2-1, with 10 nucleotides matching TRBD1. From germline, CDR1 is KGHSH and CDR2 LQKENI. CDR3 length: 16 amino acids. Trimming cost V 8 bases and J 6 bases; bases outside gene matches: 13. The CDR3 protein is CASATTPGQGSNEQFF. The CDR3 DNA reads TGTGCCAGCGCTACTACCCCGGGACAGGGGAGCAATGAGCAGTTCTTC.

The chain uses TRBV27 and TRBJ2-5, with 10 bases identical to TRBD1. V lost 0 bases to trimming and J lost 7 bases; unmatched junction nucleotides: 5. The V gene's germline CDR1 is MNHEY and CDR2 SMNVEV (reference sequence). The CDR3 runs 15 residues. CDR3 DNA sequence: TGTGCCAGCAGTTTATCGGGACAGGGGTTCGGGACCCAGTACTTC. This translates into CASSLSGQGFGTQYF.

The rearrangement links TRBV5-4 to TRBJ2-7, with 9 bases that match TRBD2. Trimming took 4 bases from V and 3 from J; bases not matched to a gene: 11. Germline CDR1 and CDR2: SGHNT and YYREEE (reference sequence). CDR3 length equals 16 residues. The CDR3 nucleotides are TGTGCCAGCAGCCCCGGGGCCTCTAGCGGGATCTACGAGCAGTACTTC. Amino acids: CASSPGASSGIYEQYF. Variable domain in full (rest from reference TRBV5-4 and TRBJ2-7): ETGVTQSPTHLIKTRGQQVTLRCSSQSGHNTVSWYQQALGQGPQFIFQYYREEENGRGNFPPRFSGLQFPNYSSELNVNALELDDSALYLCASSPGASSGIYEQYFGPGTRLTVT.

This chain uses TRBV12-5 with TRBJ1-2; 7 bases are a match to TRBD1. The CDR3 consists of 13 residues. The germline V gene has CDR1 LGHNT and CDR2 FRNRAP. The ends lost 6 bases at V and 8 bases at J; junction bases unmatched: 9. The CDR3 sequence: CASGTGDRRGYTF. Here the CDR3 DNA reads TGTGCTAGTGGCACAGGGGACAGACGGGGCTACACCTTC. The variable domain in full, completed from reference TRBV12-5 and TRBJ1-2, reads DARVTQTPRHKVTEMGQEVTMRCQPILGHNTVFWYRQTMMQGLELLAYFRNRAPLDDSGMPKDRFSAEMPDATLATLKIQPSEPRDSAVYFCASGTGDRRGYTFGSGTRLTVV.

The rearrangement uses TRBV5-4 and TRBJ2-3, with 14 positions matching TRBD2. Germline CDR1 is SGHNT and CDR2 is YYREEE (reference sequence). With V trimmed by 1 base and J by 4 bases, 2 bases remained unmatched. This CDR3 has 16 amino acids. Written as DNA, the CDR3 is TGTGCCAGCAGCTTGCGGACTAGCGGGAGGCCAGATACGCAGTATTTT. This gives the protein CASSLRTSGRPDTQYF.

Worth noting for this clone: This sample also contains other DNA sequences that code for the same CDR3. The V call is TRBV5-1, the J call TRBJ2-5; 7 nucleotides line up with TRBD1. V was pared by 4 bases and J by 2 bases, with 2 bases of the junction left unmatched. This CDR3 is 13 amino acids long. Germline assignment: CDR1 SGHRS and CDR2 YFSETQ. CDR3 in amino acids: CASSQGQQETQYF. The CDR3 DNA sequence: TGCGCCAGCAGCCAGGGACAGCAAGAGACCCAGTACTTC.

The V call is TRBV14, the J call TRBJ1-1; D remains unclear. The CDR3 is 12 residues long. Germline CDR1 and CDR2: SGHDN and FVKESK. V was cut by 4 bases and J by 5 bases, with 8 bases left in between. As DNA, the CDR3 is TGTGCCAGCAGCCGTGTTGGGACTGAAGCTTTCTTT. Its protein product is CASSRVGTEAFF.

The V and J genes are TRBV19 and TRBJ1-3; unclear D gene. Germline CDR1 is LNHDA and CDR2 is SQIVND (reference sequence). With 5 bases removed from V and 1 base from J, the gap between germline ends came to 9 bases. This CDR3 spans 14 amino acids. CDR3 protein: CASSPGSSGNTIYF. For the CDR3, the DNA is TGTGCCAGTAGTCCGGGGAGTTCTGGAAACACCATATATTTT.

The chain carries TRBV9 and TRBJ2-1; 7 bases match TRBD2. The CDR3 consists of 12 residues. The germline V gene has CDR1 SGDLS and CDR2 YYNGEE. J was trimmed by 13 bases and V by 4 bases; bases with no gene match: 8. CDR3 coding DNA: TGTGCCAGCAGCCCCCTTACTAGCGCACAGTTCTTC. Translation: CASSPLTSAQFF.

The gene calls are TRBV5-4 and TRBJ1-2, with a tentative D call TRBD1 (6 bases). V lost 4 bases, J lost 7 bases, and 14 bases lay in between. CDR3 size: 13 residues. CDR1 SGHNT and CDR2 YYREEE come from the germline V gene (reference sequence). For the CDR3, the DNA is TGTGCCAGCAGCCTCAGGGGCGCGGGTGGCTACACCTTC. It is translated as CASSLRGAGGYTF.

The chain joins TRBV18 to TRBJ2-1; 9 positions match TRBD2. The CDR3 sequence is 16 residues long. The germline V gene encodes CDR1 KGHSH and CDR2 LQKENI. The ends lost 3 bases at V and 5 bases at J; junction bases unmatched: 8. For the CDR3, the DNA is TGTGCCAGCTCACCTCTCCTAGCGGGGAGCAACAATGAGCAGTTCTTC. Translated, it gives CASSPLLAGSNNEQFF. Using reference TRBV18 and TRBJ2-1 for the parts outside the CDR3, the full variable domain is NAGVMQNPRHLVRRRGQEARLRCSPMKGHSHVYWYRQLPEEGLKFMVYLQKENIIDESGMPKERFSAEFPKEGPSILRIQQVVRGDSAAYFCASSPLLAGSNNEQFFGPGTRLTVL.

The gene calls are TRBV12-3 or TRBV12-4 and TRBJ2-5; D remains unclear. V was cut by 2 bases and J by 13 bases, with 11 bases left in between. There are 11 residues in the CDR3. The CDR3 sequence is CASSLRYHPYF. Written as DNA, the CDR3 is TGTGCCAGCAGTTTACGGTACCACCCGTACTTC.

The chain is built from TRBV5-1 and TRBJ2-3; TRBD1 agrees at 7 bases. V dropped 2 bases and J dropped 2; count of bases not matched to a gene: 5. Per germline, CDR1 SGHRS and CDR2 YFSETQ. There are 15 residues in the CDR3. The CDR3 protein is CASSFLTGNTDTQYF. Here the CDR3 DNA reads TGCGCCAGCAGCTTCCTGACAGGGAACACAGATACGCAGTATTTT.